These 7 T cell receptor beta chains came from one sample sequenced in a study of shared clonotypes between healthy human individuals. Sequenced by immunoSEQ multiplex PCR; TCRdb stores in-frame clones only, minus some. The sample holds over a million clones, roughly 74% seen once. What was sequenced was memory CD4+ T cells from PBMCs. Subset denoted: CD45RA-negative fraction. The receptors were sampled from a man between 18 and 29 years old in good health. Some clones in this sample may be carry-over from other donors' samples.

This clone occurred a few times. V and J are TRBV10-2 and TRBJ2-4; D may be TRBD2 (5 bases). This CDR3 region has 14 residues. Trimming removed 2 bases from V and 1 base from J, with 6 bases in between. The germline V gene has CDR1 WSHSY and CDR2 SAAADI. CDR3 DNA: TGCGCCAGCAGTGAGACGGGGGCCAAAAACATTCAGTACTTC. Translation: CASSETGAKNIQYF.

This clone has just a few counts. The V call is TRBV7-9, the J call TRBJ1-2, with 9 bases fitting TRBD1. Trimming cost V 4 bases and J 8 bases; bases outside gene matches: 5. The CDR3 is 13 amino acids. Per the germline V gene, CDR1 is SEHNR and CDR2 is FQNEAQ (reference sequence). This chain's CDR3 is CASSSGTGFGYTF. For the CDR3, the DNA is TGTGCCAGCAGCTCGGGGACAGGGTTCGGCTACACCTTC.

This clone was counted a single time. The CDR3 DNA reads TGTGCCAGCAGCTCGACAGGGGTCCATTACGAGCAGTACTTC. Its protein is CASSSTGVHYEQYF. V usage is TRBV7-2 and J usage is TRBJ2-7; TRBD1 matches 8 bases. In germline, CDR1 is SGHTA, CDR2 FQGNSA. V was pared by 4 bases and J by 4 bases, with 6 bases of the junction left unmatched. This CDR3 is 14 amino acids long. Full variable domain (outside the CDR3, taken from reference TRBV7-2 and TRBJ2-7): GAGVSQSPSNKVTEKGKDVELRCDPISGHTALYWYRQSLGQGLEFLIYFQGNSAPDKSGLPSDRFSAERTGGSVSTLTIQRTQQEDSAVYLCASSSTGVHYEQYFGPGTRLTVT.

The V call is TRBV6-1, the J call TRBJ1-2, with unresolved D. In germline, CDR1 is MNHNS, CDR2 SASEGT. CDR3 length: 13 amino acids. V was shortened by 5 bases and J by 0 bases, with 7 bases between the two germline ends. The CDR3 loop reads CASSRISNYGYTF. As DNA, the CDR3 is TGTGCCAGCAGTCGGATCTCTAACTATGGCTACACCTTC.

The chain employs TRBV6-5 and TRBJ1-3, with 8 bases aligning to TRBD1. The CDR3 is made up of 15 amino acids. Germline CDR1 and CDR2: MNHEY and SVGAGI. J was trimmed by 3 bases and V by 6 bases; bases with no gene match: 7. The CDR3 loop reads CASSPGQGNGNTIYF. CDR3 in DNA: TGTGCCAGCAGCCCCGGACAGGGCAATGGAAACACCATATATTTT.

The CDR3 here is CASSQLAGETGELFF. The CDR3 region has the DNA TGTGCCAGCAGCCAATTGGCAGGGGAAACCGGGGAGCTGTTTTTT. The chain recombines TRBV11-2 with TRBJ2-2; D is possibly TRBD1 (6 bases). Trimming took 5 bases from V and 5 from J, leaving 15 bases between them. The CDR3 loop spans 15 amino acids. Germline lookup yields CDR1 SGHAT and CDR2 FQNNGV.

This clone was seen ten or more times. The sample holds other DNA sequences that translate to the same CDR3. V usage is TRBV20-1 and J usage is TRBJ2-1, with a tentative D call TRBD1 (5 bases). Germline-derived CDR1 and CDR2 are DFQATT and SNEGSKA (reference sequence). Trimming left V 3 bases short and J 14 bases short, with 14 bases between. The CDR3 is 11 amino acids. The CDR3 DNA reads as TGCAGTGCTAGCTCAGGGTTAAGCAAGTTCTTC. Translation gives CSASSGLSKFF.